This is a list of T cell receptor beta chains from one sample in a study of blood T cell repertoires in COVID-19. The protocol was immunoSEQ multiplex PCR, while the TCRdb copy is restricted to in-frame clones and leaves out a portion. This sample has around 50,000 clones, with around nine tenths found just once. The sequenced sample was peripheral blood. The receptor set was obtained from a woman aged 60 to 75 with COVID-19, enrolled during active disease. The CDR3 runs from the conserved cysteine through the conserved F or W. The order of the fields is V gene, D gene, clone size, J gene, CDR3 DNA, CDR3 protein. The D gene is left open where the match is weak. Size is omitted from some rows. Given values are once, few, many or a class for expanded clones.

TRBV2	NA	NA	TRBJ1-1	TGTGCCAGCACCTTGGGGCGGGGTTACACTGAAGCTTTCTTT	CASTLGRGYTEAFF
TRBV20-1	NA	once	TRBJ1-5	TGCAGTGCTAGTAGGGCCTCGAGGGACAATCAGCCCCAGCATTTT	CSASRASRDNQPQHF
TRBV20-1	NA	NA	TRBJ2-7	TGCAGTGCTAGTAGTTCCGGGGTCGAGCAGTACTTC	CSASSSGVEQYF
TRBV10-3	NA	NA	TRBJ2-7	TGTGCCATCAGGACAGCCTACGAGCAGTACTTC	CAIRTAYEQYF
TRBV28	TRBD2	NA	TRBJ2-2	TGTGCCAGCCGCGGACTAGCGGGAGTATCCGGGGAGCTGTTTTTT	CASRGLAGVSGELFF
TRBV4-2	TRBD2	NA	TRBJ2-1	TGTGCCAGCAGCCCTCGGACTAGCGGGACGGTTGAGCAGTTCTTC	CASSPRTSGTVEQFF
TRBV27	NA	NA	TRBJ1-6	TGTGCCAGCAGTTTATGGTCAAGGGGTTGGTCCCTCCACTTT	CASSLWSRGWSLHF
TRBV2	NA	NA	TRBJ1-1	TGTGCCAGCAGGGTCATGGGGCTGAATGATGAAGCTTTCTTT	CASRVMGLNDEAFF
TRBV5-4	NA	NA	TRBJ2-1	TGTGCCACCAGAGTAAGCTTGGGAGCCAGCAATGAGCAGTTCTTC	CATRVSLGASNEQFF
TRBV4-1	TRBD2	NA	TRBJ2-1	TGCGCCAGCAGCCAAGGAGTAGCGGGAGATGGCGATGAGCAGTTCTTC	CASSQGVAGDGDEQFF
TRBV5-4	NA	NA	TRBJ1-6	TGTGCCAGCAGCTTGCTGCTAGGGGGAAATTCACCCCTCCACTTT	CASSLLLGGNSPLHF
TRBV28	NA	NA	TRBJ1-5	TGTGCCAGCAGTTTCACATCCTCCGGCAATCAGCCCCAGCATTTT	CASSFTSSGNQPQHF
TRBV29-1	NA	NA	TRBJ1-1	TGCAGCGTTGTTTCGGCGGTGAACACTGAAGCTTTCTTT	CSVVSAVNTEAFF
TRBV9	TRBD2	NA	TRBJ2-1	TGTGCCAGCAGCTCCGGACTAGCGGTCTACAATGAGCAGTTCTTC	CASSSGLAVYNEQFF
TRBV3-1/TRBV3-2	TRBD1	NA	TRBJ1-2	TGTGCCAGCAGCCAAGTGAGGGGACAGGGAAATAATGGCTACACCTTC	CASSQVRGQGNNGYTF
TRBV3-1/TRBV3-2	NA	NA	TRBJ2-1	TGTGCCAGCATCGCCGGCCCAGGGATTGAAAATGAGCAGTTCTTC	CASIAGPGIENEQFF
TRBV27	NA	NA	TRBJ1-4	TGTGCCAGCAGGGGGCTCATCTCAACTAATGAAAAACTGTTTTTT	CASRGLISTNEKLFF
TRBV18	NA	NA	TRBJ1-4	TGTGCCAGCTCACCGAAGGGGATTCTAAATGAAAAACTGTTTTTT	CASSPKGILNEKLFF
TRBV6-5	TRBD1	NA	TRBJ1-6	TGTGCCAGCATGCCACAGGGGGTTCGTTCATCCCTCCACTTT	CASMPQGVRSSLHF
TRBV28	TRBD1	NA	TRBJ1-6	TGTGCCAGCAGTTTAGGGGGGACAGATAATTCACCCCTCCACTTT	CASSLGGTDNSPLHF
TRBV27	NA	NA	TRBJ1-6	TGTGCCAGCAGGCGGTCCTTGGCCAATAATTCACCCCTCCACTTT	CASRRSLANNSPLHF
TRBV6-5	TRBD1	NA	TRBJ2-1	TGTGCCAGCAGTTACCCGGGACAGGAGAGGAAGCAGTTCTTC	CASSYPGQERKQFF
TRBV18	TRBD1	NA	TRBJ2-2	TGTGCCAGCTCACCCCTGGGGACAGGGGGCGTAAACACCGGGGAGCTGTTTTTT	CASSPLGTGGVNTGELFF
TRBV19	TRBD2	NA	TRBJ2-7	TGTGCCAGTAGCCTCCTAGCGGGAGGGAACCCTCTTGAGCAGTACTTC	CASSLLAGGNPLEQYF
TRBV15	NA	NA	TRBJ2-1	TGTGCCACCAGCACCCCTACGGTGGACACCTCGGGTTTGGAGCAGTTCTTC	CATSTPTVDTSGLEQFF
TRBV5-1	TRBD2	NA	TRBJ2-1	TGCGCCAGCAGCTTGGCCGGGACTAGCTGGATAAATGAGCAGTTCTTC	CASSLAGTSWINEQFF
TRBV9	NA	few	TRBJ1-6	TGTGCCAGCAGCGTAGGTTTTTTGGGAGTATCACCCCTCCACTTT	CASSVGFLGVSPLHF
TRBV7-8	TRBD1	NA	TRBJ2-1	TGTGCCACTAAGCGTATAGGGGGCCCGAGCTCCTACAATGAGCAGTTCTTC	CATKRIGGPSSYNEQFF
TRBV19	TRBD1	NA	TRBJ1-1	TGTGCCAGTAGTTTCCACCTTCAGACAGGGGCCGCCGCTGAAGCTTTCTTT	CASSFHLQTGAAAEAFF
TRBV30	NA	NA	TRBJ2-2	TGTGCCTGGACCCAAACCGGGGAGCTGTTTTTT	CAWTQTGELFF
TRBV29-1	TRBD1	NA	TRBJ1-1	TGCAGCGTTGAATACAGGGGGAACACTGAAGCTTTCTTT	CSVEYRGNTEAFF
TRBV6-5	TRBD2	NA	TRBJ2-7	TGTGCCAGCAGCGCGACTAGCGGCTCCTACGAGCAGTACTTC	CASSATSGSYEQYF
TRBV12-3/TRBV12-4	NA	once	TRBJ2-5	TGTGCCAGCAGTGTCGACACAGAGACCCAGTACTTC	CASSVDTETQYF
TRBV3-1/TRBV3-2	NA	NA	TRBJ1-1	TGTGCCAGCAGCCTACGAGTGAACACTGAAGCTTTCTTT	CASSLRVNTEAFF
TRBV6-2/TRBV6-3	TRBD2	NA	TRBJ2-7	TGTGCCAGCAGTTACGGACTAGTCTCCTACGAGCAGTACTTC	CASSYGLVSYEQYF
TRBV3-1/TRBV3-2	TRBD1	NA	TRBJ1-5	TGTGCCAGCAGACTTAGGACAGGGGGCTGGAATCAGCCCCAGCATTTT	CASRLRTGGWNQPQHF
TRBV18	TRBD1	NA	TRBJ2-7	TGTGCCAGCTCACCTTCCAGACAGGGATTCTACGAGCAGTACTTC	CASSPSRQGFYEQYF
TRBV28	NA	NA	TRBJ2-1	TGTGCCAGCAGTTTATATTGGCCAAGAGAGCAGTTCTTC	CASSLYWPREQFF
TRBV5-5	NA	NA	TRBJ2-1	TGTGCCAGCAGCTTGATCCGGCCAATAGGCGGTACCTACAATGAGCAGTTCTTC	CASSLIRPIGGTYNEQFF
TRBV2	TRBD1	NA	TRBJ2-4	TGTGCCAGCAGCCAAGGACAGGAGAACATTCAGTACTTC	CASSQGQENIQYF
TRBV15	TRBD2	NA	TRBJ2-7	TGTGCCACCAGCAGGCGGCTAGCGGGAGTAGACGAGCAGTACTTC	CATSRRLAGVDEQYF
TRBV28	TRBD2	NA	TRBJ2-5	TGTGCCAGCCAGCGGGGGGGGACAGAGACCCAGTACTTC	CASQRGGTETQYF
TRBV2	NA	NA	TRBJ1-5	TGTGCCAGCAGTGAAGGAGGTTGGGGCGGTCAGCCCCAGCATTTT	CASSEGGWGGQPQHF
TRBV11-1	NA	NA	TRBJ1-1	TGTGCCAGCAGCTTCAGCTCGACAGCGAACACTGAAGCTTTCTTT	CASSFSSTANTEAFF
TRBV6-5	TRBD2	NA	TRBJ2-1	TGTGCCAGCAGTTACTTAAGCGGGAGGGCCGGCAATGAGCAGTTCTTC	CASSYLSGRAGNEQFF
TRBV7-9	TRBD1	NA	TRBJ2-3	TGTGCCAGCAGCTTGCAGGGGGCTGTGACAGATACGCAGTATTTT	CASSLQGAVTDTQYF
TRBV10-3	TRBD1	once	TRBJ2-7	TGTGCCATCAGTGAGCCGGGACAGAGATACGAGCAGTACTTC	CAISEPGQRYEQYF
TRBV5-1	NA	NA	TRBJ2-6	TGCGCCAGCAGCTTGGCCACCAGGGGGGCCACCGGGGCCAACGTCCTGACTTTC	CASSLATRGATGANVLTF
TRBV14	TRBD2	NA	TRBJ2-3	TGTGCCACCCGGACTAGCGGGAGCCCAGATACGCAGTATTTT	CATRTSGSPDTQYF
TRBV7-2	NA	NA	TRBJ2-7	TGTGCCAGCAGCCCCTCGGCTAGCAGATACGAGCAGTACTTC	CASSPSASRYEQYF
TRBV28	NA	NA	TRBJ1-4	TGTGCCAGCAGGGCGGCTAATGAAAAACTGTTTTTT	CASRAANEKLFF
TRBV7-3	NA	NA	TRBJ2-1	TGTGCCAGCAGCTTACGACCCAGCGATGAGCAGTTCTTC	CASSLRPSDEQFF
TRBV7-2	TRBD1	NA	TRBJ1-4	TGTGCCAGCAGCGTCACGGGACAGGGGTATGAAAAACTGTTTTTT	CASSVTGQGYEKLFF
TRBV28	NA	NA	TRBJ1-2	TGTGCCAGCAAAGGATTGGGGGGAGAGTACGACTACACCTTC	CASKGLGGEYDYTF